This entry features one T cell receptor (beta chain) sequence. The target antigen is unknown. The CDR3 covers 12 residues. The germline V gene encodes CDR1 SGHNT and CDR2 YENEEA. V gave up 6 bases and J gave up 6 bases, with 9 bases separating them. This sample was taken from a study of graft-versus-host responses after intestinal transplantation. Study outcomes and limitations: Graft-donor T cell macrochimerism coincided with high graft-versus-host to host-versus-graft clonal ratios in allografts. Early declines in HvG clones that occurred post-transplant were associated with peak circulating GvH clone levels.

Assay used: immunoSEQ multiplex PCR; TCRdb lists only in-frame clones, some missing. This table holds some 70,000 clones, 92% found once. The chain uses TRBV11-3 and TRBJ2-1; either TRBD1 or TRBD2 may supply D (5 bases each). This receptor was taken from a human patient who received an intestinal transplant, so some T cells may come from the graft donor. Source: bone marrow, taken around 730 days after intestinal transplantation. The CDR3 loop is CASSHGGNEQFF. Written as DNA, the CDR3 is TGTGCCAGCAGTCATGGGGGCAATGAGCAGTTCTTC.